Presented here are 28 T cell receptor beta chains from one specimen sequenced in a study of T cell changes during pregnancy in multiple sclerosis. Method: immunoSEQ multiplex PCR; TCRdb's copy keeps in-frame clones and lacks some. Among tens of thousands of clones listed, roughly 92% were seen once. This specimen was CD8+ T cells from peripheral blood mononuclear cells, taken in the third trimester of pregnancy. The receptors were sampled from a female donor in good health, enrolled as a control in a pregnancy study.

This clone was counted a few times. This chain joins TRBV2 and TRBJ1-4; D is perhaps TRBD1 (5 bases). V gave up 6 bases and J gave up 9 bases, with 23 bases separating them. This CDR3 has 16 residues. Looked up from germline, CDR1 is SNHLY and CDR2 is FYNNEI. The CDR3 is CASSTPRHGGDKKLFF. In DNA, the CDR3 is TGTGCCAGCAGCACCCCGCGACATGGAGGGGATAAAAAACTGTTTTTT.

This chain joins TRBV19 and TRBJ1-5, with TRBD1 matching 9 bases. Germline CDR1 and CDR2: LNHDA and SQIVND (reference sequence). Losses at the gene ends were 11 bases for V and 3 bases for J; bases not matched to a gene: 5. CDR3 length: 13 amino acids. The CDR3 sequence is CASWTGDNQPQHF. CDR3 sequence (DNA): TGTGCCTCCTGGACAGGGGACAATCAGCCCCAGCATTTT.

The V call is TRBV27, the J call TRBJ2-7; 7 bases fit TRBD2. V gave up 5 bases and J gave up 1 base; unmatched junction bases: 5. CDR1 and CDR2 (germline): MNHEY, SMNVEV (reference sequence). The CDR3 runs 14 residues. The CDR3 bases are TGTGCCAGCAGTGGGCGGGGGACGTCCTACGAGCAGTACTTC. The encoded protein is CASSGRGTSYEQYF.

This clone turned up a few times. The CDR3 loop is CATSSYSQGREQYF. DNA of the CDR3: TGTGCCACCAGCAGTTATTCCCAGGGGCGAGAGCAGTACTTC. V and J are TRBV15 and TRBJ2-7; D might be TRBD1 (6 bases). The CDR3 consists of 14 residues. Trimming removed 3 bases from V and 7 bases from J, with 16 bases in between. Germline V gene lookup returns CDR1 LNHNV and CDR2 YYDKDF (reference sequence).

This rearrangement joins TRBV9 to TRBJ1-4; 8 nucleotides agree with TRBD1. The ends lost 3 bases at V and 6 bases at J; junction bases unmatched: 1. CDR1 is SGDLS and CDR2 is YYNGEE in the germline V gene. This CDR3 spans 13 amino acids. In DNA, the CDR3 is TGTGCCAGCAGCGAGACAGGGGATGAAAAACTGTTTTTT. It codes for CASSETGDEKLFF.

The CDR3, as DNA: TGTGCCAGCAGCCCGGCCGGGGTAAACACTGAAGCTTTCTTT. This sequence encodes CASSPAGVNTEAFF. The J gene is TRBJ1-1, the V gene TRBV5-6; D remains unclear. CDR1 and CDR2 (germline): SGHDT, YYEEEE. Trimming left V 4 bases short and J 2 bases short, with 12 bases between. This CDR3 contains 14 residues. The whole variable domain, filled in from reference TRBV5-6 and TRBJ1-1, reads DAGVTQSPTHLIKTRGQQVTLRCSPKSGHDTVSWYQQALGQGPQFIFQYYEEEERQRGNFPDRFSGHQFPNYSSELNVNALLLGDSALYLCASSPAGVNTEAFFGQGTRLTVV.

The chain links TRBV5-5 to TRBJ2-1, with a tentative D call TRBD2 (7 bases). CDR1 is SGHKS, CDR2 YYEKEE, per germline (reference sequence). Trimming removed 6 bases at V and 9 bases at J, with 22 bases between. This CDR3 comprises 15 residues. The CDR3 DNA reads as TGTGCCAGCAACGATCATGGGAGGGGGGAAGTTGAGCAGTTCTTC. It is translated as CASNDHGRGEVEQFF. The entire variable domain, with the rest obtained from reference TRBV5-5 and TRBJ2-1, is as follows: DAGVTQSPTHLIKTRGQQVTLRCSPISGHKSVSWYQQVLGQGPQFIFQYYEKEERGRGNFPDRFSARQFPNYSSELNVNALLLGDSALYLCASNDHGRGEVEQFFGPGTRLTVL.

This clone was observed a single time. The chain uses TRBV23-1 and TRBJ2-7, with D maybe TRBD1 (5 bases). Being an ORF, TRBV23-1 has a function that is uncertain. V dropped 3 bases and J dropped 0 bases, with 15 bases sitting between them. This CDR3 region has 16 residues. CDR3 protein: CASSHRNRLISYEQYF. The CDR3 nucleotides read TGCGCCAGCAGTCACAGGAACAGGTTGATCTCCTACGAGCAGTACTTC.

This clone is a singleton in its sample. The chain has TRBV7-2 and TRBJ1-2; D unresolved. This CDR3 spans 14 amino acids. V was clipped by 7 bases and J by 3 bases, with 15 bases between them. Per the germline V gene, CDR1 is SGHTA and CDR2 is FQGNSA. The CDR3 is CASIRGGLDYGYTF. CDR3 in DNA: TGTGCCAGCATCCGTGGAGGCCTAGACTATGGCTACACCTTC.

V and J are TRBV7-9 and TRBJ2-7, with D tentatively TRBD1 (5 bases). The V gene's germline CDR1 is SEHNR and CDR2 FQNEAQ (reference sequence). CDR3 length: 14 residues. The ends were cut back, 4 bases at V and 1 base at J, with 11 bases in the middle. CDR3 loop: CASSSTDPSYEQYF. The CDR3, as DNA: TGTGCCAGCAGCTCGACAGATCCATCCTACGAGCAGTACTTC.

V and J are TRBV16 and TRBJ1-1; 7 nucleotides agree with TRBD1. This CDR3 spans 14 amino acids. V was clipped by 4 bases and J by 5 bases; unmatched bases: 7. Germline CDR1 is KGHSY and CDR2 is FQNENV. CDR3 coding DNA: TGTGCCAGCAGCCCGATTACAGGGGCTACTGAAGCTTTCTTT. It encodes CASSPITGATEAFF.

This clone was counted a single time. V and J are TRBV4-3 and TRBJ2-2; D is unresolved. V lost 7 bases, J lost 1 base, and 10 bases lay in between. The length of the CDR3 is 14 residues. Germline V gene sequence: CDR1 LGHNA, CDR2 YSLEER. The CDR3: CASKSTGNTGELFF. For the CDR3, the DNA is TGCGCCAGCAAGTCGACGGGGAACACCGGGGAGCTGTTTTTT.

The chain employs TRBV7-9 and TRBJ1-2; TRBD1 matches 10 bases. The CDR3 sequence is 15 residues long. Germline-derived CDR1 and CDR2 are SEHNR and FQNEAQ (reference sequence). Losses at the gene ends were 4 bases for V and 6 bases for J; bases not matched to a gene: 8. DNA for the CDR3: TGTGCCAGCAGCTCGTCGGACAGGGGGGTCCATGGCTACACCTTC. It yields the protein CASSSSDRGVHGYTF. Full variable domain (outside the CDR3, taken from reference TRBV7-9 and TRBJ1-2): DTGVSQNPRHKITKRGQNVTFRCDPISEHNRLYWYRQTLGQGPEFLTYFQNEAQLEKSRLLSDRFSAERPKGSFSTLEIQRTEQGDSAMYLCASSSSDRGVHGYTFGSGTRLTVV.

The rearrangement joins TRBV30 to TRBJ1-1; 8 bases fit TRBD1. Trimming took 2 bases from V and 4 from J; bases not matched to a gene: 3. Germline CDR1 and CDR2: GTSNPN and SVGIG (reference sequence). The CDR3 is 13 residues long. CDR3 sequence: CAWSQGALTEAFF. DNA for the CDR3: TGTGCCTGGAGTCAGGGGGCACTCACTGAAGCTTTCTTT.

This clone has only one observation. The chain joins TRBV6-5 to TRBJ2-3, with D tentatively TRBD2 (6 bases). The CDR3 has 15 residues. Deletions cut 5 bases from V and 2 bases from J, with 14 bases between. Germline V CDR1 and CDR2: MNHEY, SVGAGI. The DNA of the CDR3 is TGTGCCAGCAGTGCCTCCGGGACTCTCACAGATACGCAGTATTTT. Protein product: CASSASGTLTDTQYF.

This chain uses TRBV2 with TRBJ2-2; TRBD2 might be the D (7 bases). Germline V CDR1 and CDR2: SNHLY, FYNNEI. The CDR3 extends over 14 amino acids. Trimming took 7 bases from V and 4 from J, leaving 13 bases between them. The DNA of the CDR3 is TGTGCCAGCAAGGGGGGGCCTAGCACCGGGGAGCTGTTTTTT. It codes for CASKGGPSTGELFF.

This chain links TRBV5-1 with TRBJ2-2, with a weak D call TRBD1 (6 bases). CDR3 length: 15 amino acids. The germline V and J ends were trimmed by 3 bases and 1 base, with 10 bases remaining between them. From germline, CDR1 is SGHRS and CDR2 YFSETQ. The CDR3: CASSYQDRNTGELFF. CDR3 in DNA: TGCGCCAGCAGCTACCAGGACAGGAACACCGGGGAGCTGTTTTTT.

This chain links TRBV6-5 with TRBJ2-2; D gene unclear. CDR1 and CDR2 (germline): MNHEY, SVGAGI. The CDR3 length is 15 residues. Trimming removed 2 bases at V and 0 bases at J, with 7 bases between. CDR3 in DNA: TGTGCCAGCAGTTACCAGAACGCGAACACCGGGGAGCTGTTTTTT. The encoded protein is CASSYQNANTGELFF.

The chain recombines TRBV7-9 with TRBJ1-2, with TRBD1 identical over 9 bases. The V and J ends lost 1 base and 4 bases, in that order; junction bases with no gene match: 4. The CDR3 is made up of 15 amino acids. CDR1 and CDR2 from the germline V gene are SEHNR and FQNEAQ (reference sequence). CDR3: CASSLDDRGFYGYTF. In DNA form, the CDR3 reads TGTGCCAGCAGCTTAGACGACAGGGGGTTCTATGGCTACACCTTC.

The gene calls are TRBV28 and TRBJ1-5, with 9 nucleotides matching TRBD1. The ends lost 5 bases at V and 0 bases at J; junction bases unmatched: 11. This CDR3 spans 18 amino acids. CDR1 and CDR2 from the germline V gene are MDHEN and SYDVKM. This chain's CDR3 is CASSTPDRGSYSNQPQHF. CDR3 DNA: TGTGCCAGCAGTACCCCGGACAGGGGCTCTTATAGCAATCAGCCCCAGCATTTT.

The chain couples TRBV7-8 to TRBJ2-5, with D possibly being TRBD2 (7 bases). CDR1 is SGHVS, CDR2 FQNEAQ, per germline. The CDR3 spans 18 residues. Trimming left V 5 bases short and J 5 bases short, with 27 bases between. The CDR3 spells CASSQPRGLAVGGETQYF. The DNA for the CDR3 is TGTGCCAGCAGCCAGCCTCGGGGGCTAGCGGTTGGAGGGGAGACCCAGTACTTC.

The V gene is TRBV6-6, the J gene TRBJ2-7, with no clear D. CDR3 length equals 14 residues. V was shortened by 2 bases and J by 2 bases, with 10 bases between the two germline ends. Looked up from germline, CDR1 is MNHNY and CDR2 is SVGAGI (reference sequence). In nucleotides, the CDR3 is TGTGCCAGCAGTTACCCGGGTACGCCCTACGAGCAGTACTTC. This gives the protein CASSYPGTPYEQYF.

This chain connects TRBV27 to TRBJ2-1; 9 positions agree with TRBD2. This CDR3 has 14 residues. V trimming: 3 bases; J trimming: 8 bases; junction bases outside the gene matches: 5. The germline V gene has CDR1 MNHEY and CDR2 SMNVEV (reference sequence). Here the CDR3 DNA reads TGTGCCAGCAGTTTTGCGGGGGGGGCGGATGAGCAGTTCTTC. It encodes CASSFAGGADEQFF.

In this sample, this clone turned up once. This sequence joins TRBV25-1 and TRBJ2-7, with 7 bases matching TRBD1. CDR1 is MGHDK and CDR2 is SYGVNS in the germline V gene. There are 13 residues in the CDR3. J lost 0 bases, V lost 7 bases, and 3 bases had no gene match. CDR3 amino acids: CASNGQDSYEQYF. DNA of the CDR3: TGTGCCAGCAATGGACAGGACTCCTACGAGCAGTACTTC.

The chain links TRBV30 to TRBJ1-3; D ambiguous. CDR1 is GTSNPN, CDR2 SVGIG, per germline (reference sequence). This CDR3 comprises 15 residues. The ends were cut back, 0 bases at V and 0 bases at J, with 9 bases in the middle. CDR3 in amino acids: CAWSVQPASGNTIYF. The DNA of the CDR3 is TGTGCCTGGAGTGTACAGCCAGCCTCTGGAAACACCATATATTTT.

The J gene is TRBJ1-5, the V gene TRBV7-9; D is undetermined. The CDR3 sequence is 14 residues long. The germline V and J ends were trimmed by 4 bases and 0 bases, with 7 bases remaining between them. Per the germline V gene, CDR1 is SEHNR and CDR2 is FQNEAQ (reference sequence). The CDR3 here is CASSSQSSNQPQHF. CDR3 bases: TGTGCCAGCAGCTCCCAATCTAGCAATCAGCCCCAGCATTTT.

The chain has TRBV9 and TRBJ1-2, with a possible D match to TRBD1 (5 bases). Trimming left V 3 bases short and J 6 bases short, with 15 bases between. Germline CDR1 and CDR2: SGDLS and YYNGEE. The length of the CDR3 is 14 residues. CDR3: CASSAGWGLDGYTF. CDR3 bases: TGTGCCAGCAGCGCCGGTTGGGGACTGGATGGCTACACCTTC.

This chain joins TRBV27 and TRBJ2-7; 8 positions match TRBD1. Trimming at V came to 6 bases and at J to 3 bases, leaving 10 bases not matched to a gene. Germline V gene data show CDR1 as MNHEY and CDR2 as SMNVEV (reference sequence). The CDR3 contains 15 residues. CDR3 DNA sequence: TGTGCCAGCAGGCTGGACAGGGCGGGAATCTACGAGCAGTACTTC. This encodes CASRLDRAGIYEQYF.